These 29 T cell receptor beta chains originate from one sample sequenced in a study of control samples from healthy donors and cancer patients. TCRdb's table, derived via immunoSEQ multiplex PCR, lists solely in-frame clones and lacks some. The profile covers about 130,000 clones, with about nine tenths appearing a single time and around 2.3% taken by the ten largest. The material sequenced was blood. The receptors come from a man aged 40-49 years in good health.

The chain couples TRBV5-1 to TRBJ2-2, with D unresolved. CDR3 length equals 16 residues. Trimming took 1 base from V and 2 from J, leaving 12 bases between them. From germline, CDR1 is SGHRS and CDR2 YFSETQ. CDR3 loop: CASSLLSGGNTGELFF. As DNA, the CDR3 is TGCGCCAGCAGCTTGCTCTCAGGCGGAAACACCGGGGAGCTGTTTTTT.

The chain carries TRBV5-1 and TRBJ2-7; unclear D gene. CDR1 SGHRS and CDR2 YFSETQ come from the germline V gene. The CDR3 totals 15 residues. V gave up 3 bases and J gave up 0 bases, with 13 bases separating them. In nucleotides, the CDR3 is TGCGCCAGCAGCTCGGCTAGTACTTCCTCCTACGAGCAGTACTTC. Translation gives CASSSASTSSYEQYF.

The rearrangement joins TRBV18 to TRBJ1-5; TRBD1 matches at 9 bases. Germline CDR1 reads KGHSH; CDR2 reads LQKENI. V was clipped by 3 bases and J by 4 bases; unmatched bases: 4. The CDR3 totals 15 residues. The CDR3 region is CASSPGQGWNQPQHF. CDR3 coding DNA: TGTGCCAGCTCACCGGGACAGGGCTGGAATCAGCCCCAGCATTTT. Supplemented by reference TRBV18 and TRBJ1-5, the full variable domain reads NAGVMQNPRHLVRRRGQEARLRCSPMKGHSHVYWYRQLPEEGLKFMVYLQKENIIDESGMPKERFSAEFPKEGPSILRIQQVVRGDSAAYFCASSPGQGWNQPQHFGDGTRLSIL.

This sequence joins TRBV12-3 or TRBV12-4 and TRBJ1-1; D remains ambiguous. With 1 base removed from V and 9 bases from J, the gap between germline ends came to 6 bases. This CDR3 contains 11 residues. The CDR3 DNA reads as TGTGCCAGCAGTTTAGGGCAGAAAGCTTTCTTT. Its translation: CASSLGQKAFF.

The chain recombines TRBV28 with TRBJ1-2, with D hard to call. CDR3 size: 14 residues. Trimming removed 4 bases from V and 6 bases from J, with 15 bases in between. Germline loops: CDR1 MDHEN, CDR2 SYDVKM. The CDR3 is CASSSPPTQNGYTF. Here the CDR3 DNA reads TGTGCCAGCAGTTCCCCCCCCACCCAAAATGGCTACACCTTC.

This chain uses TRBV19 with TRBJ2-3; a possible D gene is TRBD1 (6 bases). The V gene's germline CDR1 is LNHDA and CDR2 SQIVND (reference sequence). The CDR3 length is 16 residues. V was shortened by 2 bases and J by 3 bases, with 15 bases between the two germline ends. The CDR3 nucleotides are TGTGCCAGTAGTATAAGTACCAGGGGCTGGACAGATACGCAGTATTTT. Amino acid sequence: CASSISTRGWTDTQYF.

In nucleotides, the CDR3 is TGCGCCAGCAGCCTTGGGCTATCCTACAATGAGCAGTTCTTC. It yields the protein CASSLGLSYNEQFF. The V gene is TRBV10-1, the J gene TRBJ2-1; D is unclear. This CDR3 has 14 residues. Looked up from germline, CDR1 is WNHNN and CDR2 is SYGVQD (reference sequence). Trimming stripped 6 bases from V and 1 base from J, with 10 bases between.

The V gene is TRBV19, the J gene TRBJ2-1; 10 bases are shared with TRBD2. V shed 5 bases and J 2 bases; nucleotides not matched to a gene: 3. This CDR3 is 15 amino acids long. Germline V gene data show CDR1 as LNHDA and CDR2 as SQIVND (reference sequence). CDR3 loop: CASSFSGGTYNEQFF. The CDR3 region has the DNA TGTGCCAGTAGTTTTAGCGGGGGGACCTACAATGAGCAGTTCTTC.

The chain has TRBV7-9 and TRBJ2-1; 12 bases align to TRBD2. V lost 3 bases, J lost 8 bases, and 17 bases stayed unmatched. Germline lookup yields CDR1 SEHNR and CDR2 FQNEAQ (reference sequence). The CDR3 totals 19 residues. CDR3 protein: CASSFPWPRTSGGPDEQFF. The CDR3 coding sequence is TGTGCCAGCAGCTTCCCGTGGCCCCGTACTAGCGGGGGGCCCGATGAGCAGTTCTTC.

This clone has just a few counts. The V gene is TRBV5-1, the J gene TRBJ1-1; no clear D gene. CDR3 length: 14 amino acids. Trimming pared 5 bases from V and 1 base from J, leaving 12 bases between. The germline CDR1 and CDR2 sequences are SGHRS and YFSETQ. The CDR3 DNA is TGCGCCAGCAGTTCTGACGGCCAGAACACTGAAGCTTTCTTT. Encoded protein: CASSSDGQNTEAFF.

This clone appeared a single time. The J gene is TRBJ2-3, the V gene TRBV5-4, with TRBD2 matching over 7 bases. This CDR3 is 16 amino acids long. Trimming took 2 bases from V and 4 from J; bases not matched to a gene: 10. Germline loops: CDR1 SGHNT, CDR2 YYREEE (reference sequence). DNA for the CDR3: TGTGCCAGCAGCTTCCGGACTAGTTCAAGCGCAGATACGCAGTATTTT. This encodes CASSFRTSSSADTQYF.

The rearrangement joins TRBV19 to TRBJ1-5, with no clear D. CDR1 is LNHDA and CDR2 is SQIVND in the germline V gene (reference sequence). The CDR3 is 15 amino acids. V lost 4 bases, J lost 9 bases, and 19 bases lay in between. In DNA form, the CDR3 reads TGTGCCAGTAGTACACGGACCTTTAGTGCGTCGCCCCAGCATTTT. This translates into CASSTRTFSASPQHF. Supplemented by reference TRBV19 and TRBJ1-5, the full variable domain reads DGGITQSPKYLFRKEGQNVTLSCEQNLNHDAMYWYRQDPGQGLRLIYYSQIVNDFQKGDIAEGYSVSREKKESFPLTVTSAQKNPTAFYLCASSTRTFSASPQHFGDGTRLSIL.

This clone has a handful of counts. The chain combines TRBV9 with TRBJ2-5, with D perhaps assigned TRBD1 or TRBD2 (5 bases each). CDR3 length: 17 residues. Per germline, CDR1 SGDLS and CDR2 YYNGEE. Trimming stripped 4 bases from V and 4 bases from J, with 23 bases between. For the CDR3, the DNA is TGTGCCAGCAGCCCCTCCCGGGGCGGTGGGATAGGAGAGACCCAGTACTTC. Encoded protein: CASSPSRGGGIGETQYF.

The chain is built from TRBV7-8 and TRBJ2-2; possibly TRBD2 for D (5 bases). CDR1 SGHVS and CDR2 FQNEAQ come from the germline V gene. The CDR3 sequence is 15 residues long. Trimming took 1 base from V and 4 from J, leaving 10 bases between them. The CDR3 loop reads CASSLGGVSTGELFF. CDR3 DNA: TGTGCCAGCAGCTTAGGGGGAGTCAGCACCGGGGAGCTGTTTTTT. The whole variable domain, remainder taken from reference TRBV7-8 and TRBJ2-2, is GAGVSQSPRYKVAKRGQDVALRCDPISGHVSLFWYQQALGQGPEFLTYFQNEAQLDKSGLPSDRFFAERPEGSVSTLKIQRTQQEDSAVYLCASSLGGVSTGELFFGEGSRLTVL.

The chain has TRBV11-3 and TRBJ2-1, with unresolved D. Per germline, CDR1 SGHNT and CDR2 YENEEA. V lost 1 base, J lost 6 bases, and 7 bases lay in between. The CDR3 spans 13 residues. The CDR3 spells CASSLGGTNEQFF. In nucleotides, the CDR3 is TGTGCCAGCAGCTTAGGCGGTACCAATGAGCAGTTCTTC. Filled out from reference TRBV11-3 and TRBJ2-1, the complete variable domain reads EAGVVQSPRYKIIEKKQPVAFWCNPISGHNTLYWYLQNLGQGPELLIRYENEEAVDDSQLPKDRFSAERLKGVDSTLKIQPAELGDSAVYLCASSLGGTNEQFFGPGTRLTVL.

The chain employs TRBV12-3 or TRBV12-4 and TRBJ1-2; D perhaps matches TRBD1 (5 bases). The CDR3 is made up of 13 amino acids. Trimming took 3 bases from V and 6 from J, leaving 11 bases between them. CDR3 amino acids: CASSFRGNNGYTF. The CDR3 nucleotides read TGTGCCAGCAGTTTTAGGGGTAATAATGGCTACACCTTC.

The chain is built from TRBV5-5 and TRBJ2-7; D not certain. CDR3 length equals 15 residues. Germline V gene lookup returns CDR1 SGHKS and CDR2 YYEKEE (reference sequence). V lost 1 base to trimming and J lost 0 bases, with 11 bases between them. The CDR3 loop reads CASSLSPDGSYEQYF. CDR3 DNA: TGTGCCAGCAGCTTGTCCCCGGACGGCTCCTACGAGCAGTACTTC.

The chain couples TRBV11-3 to TRBJ2-5, with unresolved D. Trimming removed 5 bases from V and 5 bases from J, with 9 bases in between. Germline V gene lookup returns CDR1 SGHNT and CDR2 YENEEA. The CDR3 sequence is 12 residues long. The CDR3 sequence: CASSLQGETQYF. The CDR3 coding sequence is TGTGCCAGCAGCCTCCAAGGGGAGACCCAGTACTTC.

The chain's CDR3 is CASSLAANYGYTF. CDR3 nucleotide sequence: TGTGCCAGCAGTTTAGCAGCTAACTATGGCTACACCTTC. The chain recombines TRBV27 with TRBJ1-2; D gene unclear. The CDR3 is 13 amino acids. V was shortened by 2 bases and J by 0 bases, with 4 bases between the two germline ends. The germline CDR1 and CDR2 sequences are MNHEY and SMNVEV (reference sequence).

This sequence joins TRBV10-2 and TRBJ2-3; 10 bases fit TRBD2. The junction had 3 bases not matched to a gene; V was cut back by 3 bases and J by 3 bases. The CDR3 runs 15 residues. The germline V gene has CDR1 WSHSY and CDR2 SAAADI. CDR3 in amino acids: CASSDLAGGTDTQYF. The CDR3 nucleotides are TGCGCCAGCAGTGACTTAGCGGGGGGAACAGATACGCAGTATTTT.

V usage is TRBV5-1 and J usage is TRBJ2-7; a weak D match, TRBD2 (6 bases). Germline CDR1 is SGHRS and CDR2 is YFSETQ. V gave up 2 bases and J gave up 3 bases, with 12 bases separating them. The CDR3 runs to 14 residues. CDR3 bases: TGCGCCAGCAGCTTTCTCGGGGGTAGCTACGAGCAGTACTTC. It codes for CASSFLGGSYEQYF.

This clone was recorded once. The gene calls are TRBV15 and TRBJ2-4; D unclear. This CDR3 has 11 residues. The V end was cut by 8 bases, the J end by 1 base, with 3 bases between. The germline V gene encodes CDR1 LNHNV and CDR2 YYDKDF (reference sequence). Here the CDR3 DNA reads TGTGCCACCTCCGCCAAAAACATTCAGTACTTC. Protein product: CATSAKNIQYF.

Worth noting for this clone: Other nucleotide sequences from this sample produce the same CDR3. This chain connects TRBV19 to TRBJ2-1, with a possible D match to TRBD1 (6 bases). CDR3 size: 15 residues. CDR1 and CDR2 from the germline V gene are LNHDA and SQIVND (reference sequence). V was clipped by 7 bases and J by 0 bases, with 13 bases between them. The CDR3 sequence is CASTPDRSSYNEQFF. The CDR3 nucleotides read TGTGCCAGTACCCCGGACAGAAGCTCCTACAATGAGCAGTTCTTC. The complete variable domain, with remaining parts taken from reference TRBV19 and TRBJ2-1, reads DGGITQSPKYLFRKEGQNVTLSCEQNLNHDAMYWYRQDPGQGLRLIYYSQIVNDFQKGDIAEGYSVSREKKESFPLTVTSAQKNPTAFYLCASTPDRSSYNEQFFGPGTRLTVL.

The chain joins TRBV2 to TRBJ1-5; no clear D. V lost 6 bases, J lost 4 bases, and 4 bases lay in between. The length of the CDR3 is 11 residues. The germline CDR1 and CDR2 sequences are SNHLY and FYNNEI. The CDR3 DNA is TGTGCCAGCAGGATTAATCAGCCCCAGCATTTT. Protein product: CASRINQPQHF.

The chain employs TRBV5-5 and TRBJ1-6; D is undetermined. Trimming removed 0 bases at V and 8 bases at J, with 9 bases between. This CDR3 has 14 amino acids. Germline V CDR1 and CDR2: SGHKS, YYEKEE (reference sequence). CDR3 in amino acids: CASSLDGSYSPLHF. In DNA form, the CDR3 reads TGTGCCAGCAGCTTGGACGGGTCTTATTCACCCCTCCACTTT.

The V and J genes are TRBV6-5 and TRBJ2-7; D possibly corresponds to TRBD2 (5 bases). Per germline, CDR1 MNHEY and CDR2 SVGAGI. V shed 4 bases and J shed 4 bases, with 17 bases lying between them. This CDR3 spans 15 amino acids. The CDR3 is CASSLSRSERYEQYF. In DNA form, the CDR3 reads TGTGCCAGCAGTTTGTCAAGGTCCGAGCGGTACGAGCAGTACTTC.

This chain links TRBV27 with TRBJ1-3; maybe TRBD1 (6 bases). CDR3 length: 13 amino acids. Trimming took 6 bases from V and 0 from J, leaving 6 bases between them. Germline CDR1 is MNHEY and CDR2 is SMNVEV (reference sequence). CDR3 coding DNA: TGTGCCAGCAGACAGGGCTCTGGAAACACCATATATTTT. It specifies CASRQGSGNTIYF.

The rearrangement joins TRBV6-5 to TRBJ1-2; 10 bases line up with TRBD1. Trimming removed 6 bases from V and 8 bases from J; junction bases left unmatched: 9. Germline CDR1 and CDR2: MNHEY and SVGAGI. The CDR3 is 14 residues long. The CDR3 region has the DNA TGTGCCAGCAGACCGGGACAGGGGAATCGGGGCTACACCTTC. This codes for CASRPGQGNRGYTF.

This chain joins TRBV5-1 and TRBJ1-5; no clear D gene. Germline V lookup: CDR1 SGHRS, CDR2 YFSETQ. This CDR3 has 13 residues. Trimming shortened V by 1 base and J by 6 bases, and 8 bases separated the two germline ends. The CDR3 sequence: CASSLSFGQPQHF. The CDR3 coding sequence is TGCGCCAGCAGCTTGTCATTTGGTCAGCCCCAGCATTTT.